One sample yielded the 16 T cell receptor beta chains listed below, sequenced in a study of blood T cell repertoires in COVID-19. Data came from immunoSEQ multiplex PCR; TCRdb stores just in-frame clones and leaves some out. The sample contains about 210,000 clones, roughly 80% of which appear only once. The material sequenced was peripheral blood. The receptors stem from a woman aged 40 to 55 with active or convalescent COVID-19.

This clone has only one observation. V gene TRBV29-1 combines with J gene TRBJ2-1; a weak D match, TRBD1 (6 bases). The CDR3 runs to 13 residues. V was shortened by 7 bases and J by 6 bases, with 16 bases between the two germline ends. Germline lookup yields CDR1 SQVTM and CDR2 ANQGSEA. CDR3 region: CSAARTTGNEQFF. CDR3 coding DNA: TGCAGCGCTGCTCGGACGACAGGCAATGAGCAGTTCTTC.

The J gene is TRBJ2-2, the V gene TRBV27; TRBD2 aligns across 12 bases. This CDR3 contains 17 residues. Germline V gene lookup returns CDR1 MNHEY and CDR2 SMNVEV (reference sequence). V shed 2 bases and J 6 bases; nucleotides not matched to a gene: 7. CDR3 sequence reads: CASSLKASGGAAGELFF. CDR3 bases: TGTGCCAGCAGTTTAAAGGCTAGCGGGGGGGCGGCCGGGGAGCTGTTTTTT.

The V and J genes are TRBV7-2 and TRBJ1-1, with D uncertain. Trimming removed 5 bases at V and 3 bases at J, with 10 bases between. In germline, CDR1 is SGHTA, CDR2 FQGNSA. The CDR3 contains 13 residues. In DNA form, the CDR3 reads TGTGCCAGCAGCCCCAGCGGCGACACTGAAGCTTTCTTT. The encoded protein is CASSPSGDTEAFF.

V is TRBV5-6 and J is TRBJ2-7; the D gene is possibly TRBD1 (6 bases). The length of the CDR3 is 15 residues. V lost 2 bases to trimming and J lost 3 bases, with 15 bases between them. The germline gives CDR1 SGHDT, CDR2 YYEEEE. DNA of the CDR3: TGTGCCAGCAGCTTCCTAAATACAGGGTTCTACGAGCAGTACTTC. It yields the protein CASSFLNTGFYEQYF.

The genes are TRBV5-6 and TRBJ1-2; 8 positions agree with TRBD1. The length of the CDR3 is 15 residues. The germline V gene encodes CDR1 SGHDT and CDR2 YYEEEE. Losses at the gene ends were 4 bases for V and 4 bases for J; bases not matched to a gene: 9. CDR3 amino acids: CASSPPGGASYGYTF. The CDR3 bases are TGTGCCAGCAGCCCTCCAGGGGGCGCGAGCTATGGCTACACCTTC.

This clone turned up a few times. The chain links TRBV7-2 to TRBJ1-3; weak D call: TRBD1 (5 bases). Germline CDR1 reads SGHTA; CDR2 reads FQGNSA. Between the trimmed V and J ends, which lost 5 bases and 4 bases, there was a span of 27 bases. This CDR3 region has 19 residues. CDR3 sequence reads: CASSLRPGTTLLLGNTIYF. The CDR3 nucleotides read TGTGCCAGCAGCCTAAGACCGGGGACTACCCTTTTGTTAGGAAACACCATATATTTT.

V is TRBV24-1 and J is TRBJ1-4; 8 positions match TRBD1. V trimming: 3 bases; J trimming: 7 bases; junction bases outside the gene matches: 9. Germline assignment: CDR1 KGHDR and CDR2 SFDVKD. The CDR3 contains 16 residues. The CDR3 is CATSDPNQGAFEKLFF. Here the CDR3 DNA reads TGTGCCACCAGTGATCCAAACCAGGGGGCATTTGAAAAACTGTTTTTT.

This chain connects TRBV6-1 to TRBJ1-6; the D gene is possibly TRBD1 (6 bases). V was cut by 0 bases and J by 4 bases, with 10 bases left in between. The germline CDR1 and CDR2 sequences are MNHNS and SASEGT. The CDR3 is 16 residues long. The CDR3 sequence is CASSEATGPYNSPLHF. The CDR3 coding sequence is TGTGCCAGCAGTGAAGCCACAGGGCCGTATAATTCACCCCTCCACTTT.

This chain links TRBV5-1 with TRBJ1-4, with TRBD1 identical over 8 bases. The CDR3 extends over 18 amino acids. CDR1 and CDR2 (germline): SGHRS, YFSETQ. Trimming at V came to 5 bases and at J to 0 bases, leaving 12 bases not matched to a gene. The CDR3 here is CASSLGTGRSATNEKLFF. In DNA, the CDR3 is TGCGCCAGCAGTCTTGGGACAGGACGCTCCGCAACTAATGAAAAACTGTTTTTT.

The chain is built from TRBV28 and TRBJ1-2; 8 positions agree with TRBD1. The V segment lost 3 bases and the J segment 5 bases; nucleotides outside the gene matches: 11. This CDR3 has 16 amino acids. The germline CDR1 and CDR2 sequences are MDHEN and SYDVKM. The CDR3 loop reads CASSFSIRTGFYGYTF. As DNA, the CDR3 is TGTGCCAGCAGTTTTTCTATCCGGACAGGGTTTTATGGCTACACCTTC.

The V call is TRBV14, the J call TRBJ1-4; D is possibly TRBD1 (6 bases). The CDR3 contains 16 residues. V was clipped by 2 bases and J by 5 bases, with 15 bases between them. Germline V CDR1 and CDR2: SGHDN, FVKESK. CDR3: CASSQLPGHRNEKLFF. The CDR3 nucleotides are TGTGCCAGCAGCCAACTGCCGGGACACCGAAATGAAAAACTGTTTTTT.

The chain combines TRBV7-9 with TRBJ2-5; 9 nucleotides line up with TRBD2. Germline V gene data show CDR1 as SEHNR and CDR2 as FQNEAQ (reference sequence). V shed 0 bases and J 5 bases; nucleotides not matched to a gene: 13. The CDR3 totals 18 residues. CDR3 region: CASSLAVVAGASGETQYF. The CDR3, as DNA: TGTGCCAGCAGCTTAGCGGTGGTAGCGGGGGCCAGCGGGGAGACCCAGTACTTC.

V usage is TRBV11-2 and J usage is TRBJ1-2; TRBD1 matches 8 bases. V was clipped by 5 bases and J by 8 bases; unmatched bases: 7. The CDR3 is made up of 13 amino acids. Germline lookup yields CDR1 SGHAT and CDR2 FQNNGV. The CDR3 DNA follows: TGTGCCAGCAGCCCAGGACAGGGTTCCGGCTACACCTTC. Encoded protein: CASSPGQGSGYTF.

The rearrangement links TRBV29-1 to TRBJ1-1; possibly TRBD1 for D (5 bases). Looked up from germline, CDR1 is SQVTM and CDR2 is ANQGSEA. Trimming removed 5 bases from V and 2 bases from J, with 15 bases in between. This CDR3 has 14 amino acids. CDR3 region: CSVFQGSTNTEAFF. CDR3 DNA: TGCAGCGTTTTCCAGGGAAGTACCAACACTGAAGCTTTCTTT.

The chain employs TRBV6-5 and TRBJ1-3, with D maybe TRBD1 (5 bases). This CDR3 contains 14 residues. V shed 5 bases and J shed 0 bases, with 8 bases lying between them. Germline assignment: CDR1 MNHEY and CDR2 SVGAGI. As DNA, the CDR3 is TGTGCCAGCAGTCGGGACTTCTCTGGAAACACCATATATTTT. Its translation: CASSRDFSGNTIYF.

Of note for this clone: The same CDR3 also results from other DNA sequences found in this sample. The chain is built from TRBV7-2 and TRBJ2-7, with 8 bases lining up with TRBD1. V lost 3 bases, J lost 5 bases, and 0 bases stayed unmatched. Germline CDR1 reads SGHTA; CDR2 reads FQGNSA. The CDR3 has 12 residues. CDR3 region: CASSLDRDEQYF. The DNA of the CDR3 is TGTGCCAGCAGCTTGGACAGGGACGAGCAGTACTTC.